The rows below give T cell receptor beta chains drawn from one sample of a study of cytomegalovirus exposure and HLA in healthy donors. The protocol was immunoSEQ multiplex PCR, while the TCRdb copy is restricted to in-frame clones and leaves out a portion. The sample shows roughly 120,000 clones, around 75% of them seen only once. Sequenced input: PBMCs. The receptors shown here come from a man between 60 and 75 years old in good health and CMV-seropositive. Each CDR3 is given with its conserved first and last residue. A D gene is named only where the DNA matches it firmly. Clone size is shown for a subset of rows, as once, few, many or a class of expanded clone.

>NA|TRBV5-1|TRBD1|TRBJ2-7
TGCGCCAGCAGCTTGAGGGACAGCCCCTCCTACGAGCAGTACTTC
CASSLRDSPSYEQYF
>NA|TRBV2|NA|TRBJ2-7
TGTGCCAGCAGTACCCAGGGCGCGTTTTACGAGCAGTACTTC
CASSTQGAFYEQYF
>NA|TRBV7-9|NA|TRBJ2-7
TGTGCCAGCAGCTCCTCCAGGGGGGTTAACGTCGAGCAGTACTTC
CASSSSRGVNVEQYF
>NA|TRBV29-1|NA|TRBJ1-1
TGCAGCGTTGAAGGGCGAGGTGGACTGGGCACTGAAGCTTTCTTT
CSVEGRGGLGTEAFF
>NA|TRBV7-3|TRBD1|TRBJ2-1
TGTGCCAGCAGCTTAACGCGGACAGGCAATGAGCAGTTCTTC
CASSLTRTGNEQFF
>few|TRBV5-1|NA|TRBJ1-1
TGCGCCAGCAGCTTGGTGCAGGGGAGCACTGAAGCTTTCTTT
CASSLVQGSTEAFF
>NA|TRBV28|NA|TRBJ2-7
TGTGCCAGCAGTTTAAGTAACAGGCCCTACGAGCAGTACTTC
CASSLSNRPYEQYF
>few|TRBV6-5|NA|TRBJ2-2
TGTGCCAGCAGTCAGGCGAACACCGGGGAGCTGTTTTTT
CASSQANTGELFF
>NA|TRBV19|NA|TRBJ1-1
TGTGCCAGTAGTGCAACCTCCGGCGGTGATACTGAAGCTTTCTTT
CASSATSGGDTEAFF
>NA|TRBV11-2|NA|TRBJ1-1
TGTGCCAGCAGCTTACAGGTAGGGGACACTGAAGCTTTCTTT
CASSLQVGDTEAFF
>NA|TRBV28|TRBD1|TRBJ1-5
TGTGCCAGCAGTTTAGGGACAGGCTTAAGCAATCAGCCCCAGCATTTT
CASSLGTGLSNQPQHF
>NA|TRBV9|TRBD1|TRBJ2-7
TGTGCCAGCAGCTTCCGGGACAGGAACTACGAGCAGTACTTC
CASSFRDRNYEQYF
>NA|TRBV11-2|TRBD2|TRBJ2-5
TGTGCCAGCAGCTTAGTAGCGGGGGGGCCCCAAGAGACCCAGTACTTC
CASSLVAGGPQETQYF
>NA|TRBV9|TRBD1|TRBJ1-4
TGTGCCAGCAGCCCGGACAGGGGGCGGACTAATGAAAAACTGTTTTTT
CASSPDRGRTNEKLFF
>NA|TRBV4-1|NA|TRBJ1-6
TGCGCCAGCAGCTCGGAAGCGGGATATAATTCACCCCTCCACTTT
CASSSEAGYNSPLHF
>NA|TRBV6-5|TRBD2|TRBJ2-7
TGTGCCAGCAGTCCCGCGGGGGGGCGCGCCTACGAGCAGTACTTC
CASSPAGGRAYEQYF
>NA|TRBV5-1|TRBD1|TRBJ2-2
TGCGCCAGCAGCTTGGACAGGGGGCGAGTCGGGGAGCTGTTTTTT
CASSLDRGRVGELFF
>NA|TRBV2|NA|TRBJ2-5
TGTGCCAGCCACCGCCAGCAAGAGACCCAGTACTTC
CASHRQQETQYF
>NA|TRBV2|NA|TRBJ1-2
TGTGCCAGCAGTGGAGGGGACTTGGACTATGGCTACACCTTC
CASSGGDLDYGYTF
>NA|TRBV5-1|TRBD1|TRBJ1-1
TGCGCCAGCAGCTTGATGACAGGGGACACTGAAGCTTTCTTT
CASSLMTGDTEAFF
>once|TRBV5-5|NA|TRBJ1-2
TGTGCCAGCAGCTTGGAGGGAGGTAGAGTGGACACCTTC
CASSLEGGRVDTF
>NA|TRBV18|TRBD1|TRBJ1-2
TGTGCCAGCTCACCCCAGGGGGCGACCAGCTACACCTTC
CASSPQGATSYTF
>few|TRBV5-4|NA|TRBJ2-5
TGTGCCAGCAGCTTAATTGAAGGGGAAGAGACCCAGTACTTC
CASSLIEGEETQYF
>once|TRBV9|TRBD1|TRBJ1-4
TGTGCCAGCAGCTCCCGACAGGGTCCTAATGAAAAACTGTTTTTT
CASSSRQGPNEKLFF
>NA|TRBV10-1|TRBD2|TRBJ2-2
TGCGCCAGCAGTGAGTCAAGGTCGTTAGCGGGGGGCGCAGGAGGATCCGGGGAGCTGTTTTTT
CASSESRSLAGGAGGSGELFF
>NA|TRBV5-1|NA|TRBJ2-2
TGCGCCAGCAGCTTGGAGTTTGGCGGGGCGACCGGGGAGCTGTTTTTT
CASSLEFGGATGELFF
>NA|TRBV5-6|NA|TRBJ2-5
TGTGCCAGCAGCTGGACACCCGACAGACAAGAGACCCAGTACTTC
CASSWTPDRQETQYF
>NA|TRBV27|TRBD1|TRBJ2-3
TGTGCCAGCAGTCGGACAGGGAGAGTCACAGATACGCAGTATTTT
CASSRTGRVTDTQYF
>NA|TRBV30|NA|TRBJ1-6
TGTGCCTGGAGTTTCGGACAAAAAAATTCACCCCTCCACTTT
CAWSFGQKNSPLHF
>NA|TRBV6-5|TRBD2|TRBJ2-1
TGTGCCAGCAGGTACGGGGGGGCAGGGCGTTACAATGAGCAGTTCTTC
CASRYGGAGRYNEQFF
>few|TRBV28|NA|TRBJ1-5
TGTGCCAGCACCATTACAGGGACCTGGGACAATCAGCCCCAGCATTTT
CASTITGTWDNQPQHF
>NA|TRBV9|NA|TRBJ1-4
TGTGCCAGCAGCCCCCACAGGGTTGGAGAAAAACTGTTTTTT
CASSPHRVGEKLFF
>NA|TRBV5-4|TRBD1|TRBJ2-3
TGTGCCAGCAGCCCAGGACAGGGCGTAGGCACAGATACGCAGTATTTT
CASSPGQGVGTDTQYF
>NA|TRBV6-6|NA|TRBJ2-5
TGTGCCAGCAGTTATCCGACAGGACTTCAAGAGACCCAGTACTTC
CASSYPTGLQETQYF
>few|TRBV15|NA|TRBJ1-1
TGTGCCACCAGCAGACCGGGGGAACGGCTGAACACTGAAGCTTTCTTT
CATSRPGERLNTEAFF
>few|TRBV5-1|TRBD1|TRBJ2-2
TGCGCCAGCAGCTGGGACTCGACAGGGGCGTGGGAGCTGTTTTTT
CASSWDSTGAWELFF
>NA|TRBV6-5|TRBD1|TRBJ1-1
TGTGCCAGCAGTAGACAGGGGCCCGAAGCTTTCTTT
CASSRQGPEAFF
>NA|TRBV7-9|NA|TRBJ2-7
TGTTCCAGCAGCTTAACGGGGTACGAGCAGTACTTC
CSSSLTGYEQYF
>NA|TRBV27|NA|TRBJ1-2
TGTGCCAGCAGTCCCGACAGCTTCTACGGCTACACCTTC
CASSPDSFYGYTF
>NA|TRBV30|NA|TRBJ1-1
TGTGCCTGGAGTCCACTCTTTGGAGGGGCTGAAGCTTTCTTT
CAWSPLFGGAEAFF
>once|TRBV29-1|NA|TRBJ2-3
TGCAGCGTGGACTACAGGATTAACTCAGATACGCAGTATTTT
CSVDYRINSDTQYF